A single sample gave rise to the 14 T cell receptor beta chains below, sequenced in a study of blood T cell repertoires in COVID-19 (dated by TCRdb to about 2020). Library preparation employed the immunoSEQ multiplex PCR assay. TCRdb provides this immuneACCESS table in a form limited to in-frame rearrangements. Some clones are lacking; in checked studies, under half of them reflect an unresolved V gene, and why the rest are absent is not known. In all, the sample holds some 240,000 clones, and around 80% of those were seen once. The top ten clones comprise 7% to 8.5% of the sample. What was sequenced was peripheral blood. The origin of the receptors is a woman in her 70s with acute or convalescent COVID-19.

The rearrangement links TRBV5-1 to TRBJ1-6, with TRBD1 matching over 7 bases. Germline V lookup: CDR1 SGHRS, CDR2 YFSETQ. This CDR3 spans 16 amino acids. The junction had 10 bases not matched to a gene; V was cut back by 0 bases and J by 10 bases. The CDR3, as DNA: TGCGCCAGCAGCTTGGGTACAGGGGTATCGGAATCACCCCTCCACTTT. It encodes CASSLGTGVSESPLHF.

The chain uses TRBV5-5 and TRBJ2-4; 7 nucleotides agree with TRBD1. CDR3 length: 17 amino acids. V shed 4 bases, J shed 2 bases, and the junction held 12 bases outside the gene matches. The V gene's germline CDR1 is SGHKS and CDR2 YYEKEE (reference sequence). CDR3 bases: TGTGCCAGCAGCGGACTTCAAGGGGGCATGTCCAAAAACATTCAGTACTTC. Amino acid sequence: CASSGLQGGMSKNIQYF.

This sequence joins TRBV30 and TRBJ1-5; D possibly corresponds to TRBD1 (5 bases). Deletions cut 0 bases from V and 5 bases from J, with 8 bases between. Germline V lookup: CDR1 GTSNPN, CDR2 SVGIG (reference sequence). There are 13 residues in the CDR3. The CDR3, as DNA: TGTGCCTGGAGTGTAGCGGGGGATCAGCCCCAGCATTTT. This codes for CAWSVAGDQPQHF.

This CDR3 is CASSGDRTGNTIYF. The CDR3 DNA sequence: TGTGCCAGCAGTGGGGACAGGACGGGAAACACCATATATTTT. The J gene is TRBJ1-3, the V gene TRBV2; TRBD1 matches 8 bases. The trim removed 4 bases at V and 4 bases at J, leaving 3 bases unmatched. The V gene's germline CDR1 is SNHLY and CDR2 FYNNEI. The CDR3 totals 14 residues.

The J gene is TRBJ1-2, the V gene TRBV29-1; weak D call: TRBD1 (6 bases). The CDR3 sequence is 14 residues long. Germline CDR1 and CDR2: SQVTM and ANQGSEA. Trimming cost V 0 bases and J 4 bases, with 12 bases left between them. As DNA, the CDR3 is TGCAGCGTTGAAGATCCAGGACAGAGCTATGGCTACACCTTC. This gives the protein CSVEDPGQSYGYTF.

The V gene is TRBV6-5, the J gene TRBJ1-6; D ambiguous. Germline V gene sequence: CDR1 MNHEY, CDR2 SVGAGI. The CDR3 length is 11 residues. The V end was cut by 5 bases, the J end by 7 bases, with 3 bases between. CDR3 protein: CASSQNSPLHF. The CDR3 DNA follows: TGTGCCAGCAGTCAAAATTCACCCCTCCACTTT.

This CDR3 reads CASGPGVSTDTQYF. The CDR3 DNA reads as TGTGCCAGCGGTCCAGGGGTGAGCACAGATACGCAGTATTTT. This rearrangement joins TRBV2 to TRBJ2-3; D may be TRBD1 (6 bases). Germline CDR1 and CDR2: SNHLY and FYNNEI. V lost 8 bases to trimming and J lost 0 bases, with 12 bases between them. The CDR3 is made up of 14 amino acids.

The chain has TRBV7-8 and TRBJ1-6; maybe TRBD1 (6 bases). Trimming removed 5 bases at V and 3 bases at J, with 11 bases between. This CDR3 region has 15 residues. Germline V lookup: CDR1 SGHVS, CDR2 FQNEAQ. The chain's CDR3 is CASSPGQIYNSPLHF. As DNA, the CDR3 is TGTGCCAGCAGCCCCGGACAGATCTATAATTCACCCCTCCACTTT.

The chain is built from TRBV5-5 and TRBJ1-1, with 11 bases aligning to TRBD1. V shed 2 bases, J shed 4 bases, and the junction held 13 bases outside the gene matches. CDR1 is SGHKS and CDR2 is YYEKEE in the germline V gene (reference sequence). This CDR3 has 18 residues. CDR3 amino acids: CASSLTPPVGQGGTEAFF. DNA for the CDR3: TGTGCCAGCAGCTTAACCCCCCCGGTGGGACAGGGGGGCACTGAAGCTTTCTTT.

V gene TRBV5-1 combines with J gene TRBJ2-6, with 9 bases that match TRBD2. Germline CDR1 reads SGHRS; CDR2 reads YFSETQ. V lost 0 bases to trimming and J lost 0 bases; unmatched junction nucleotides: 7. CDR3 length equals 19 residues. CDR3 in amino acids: CASSLAPSSGGSGANVLTF. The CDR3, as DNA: TGCGCCAGCAGCTTGGCCCCTAGTAGCGGGGGCTCTGGGGCCAACGTCCTGACTTTC.

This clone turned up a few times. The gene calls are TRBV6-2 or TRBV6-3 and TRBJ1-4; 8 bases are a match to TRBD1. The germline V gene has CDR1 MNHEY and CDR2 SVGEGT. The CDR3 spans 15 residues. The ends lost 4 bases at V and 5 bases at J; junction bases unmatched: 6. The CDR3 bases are TGTGCCAGCAGTTCCGGACAGGGTGGGAATGAAAAACTGTTTTTT. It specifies CASSSGQGGNEKLFF.

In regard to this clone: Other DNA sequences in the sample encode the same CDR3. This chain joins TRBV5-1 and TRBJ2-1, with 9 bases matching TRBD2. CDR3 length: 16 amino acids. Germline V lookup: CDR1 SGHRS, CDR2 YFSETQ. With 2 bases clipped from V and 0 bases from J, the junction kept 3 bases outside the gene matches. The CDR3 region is CASSFSGGSSYNEQFF. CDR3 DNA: TGCGCCAGCAGCTTTAGCGGGGGCTCCTCCTACAATGAGCAGTTCTTC.

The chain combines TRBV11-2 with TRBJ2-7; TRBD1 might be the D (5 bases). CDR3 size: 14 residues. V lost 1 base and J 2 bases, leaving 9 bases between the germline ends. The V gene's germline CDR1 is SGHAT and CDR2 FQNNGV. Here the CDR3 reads CASSLARQPYEQYF. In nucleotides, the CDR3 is TGTGCCAGCAGCTTAGCTCGACAGCCCTACGAGCAGTACTTC.

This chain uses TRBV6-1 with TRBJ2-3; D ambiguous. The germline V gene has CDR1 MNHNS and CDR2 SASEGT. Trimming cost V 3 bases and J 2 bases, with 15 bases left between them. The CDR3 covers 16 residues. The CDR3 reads CASSEMAVLATDTQYF. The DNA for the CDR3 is TGTGCCAGCAGTGAGATGGCCGTTCTGGCCACAGATACGCAGTATTTT.